These 23 T cell receptor beta chains were sequenced from one sample in a study of vaccination and CD4 T cells after COVID-19. These TCRs' antigens remain unknown. The sample's treatment: approximately nine-day PBMC culture with coronavirus spike peptide pools or control peptides (ViraFEST assay). At the Johns Hopkins FTIC core, DNA taken from cultured CD4+ T cells was sequenced by way of the Oncomine TCR Beta short-read assay. One entry per CDR3 protein, called by TCRdb with MiXCR from the PCR reads. The sample holds about 11,000 distinct CDR3 sequences; 32% are singletons and the top ten take 15% to 17%. Sequences were derived from CD4+ T cells from blood, cultured in vitro, sampled after SARS-CoV-2 vaccination. These receptor sequences come from a human donor who had recovered from COVID-19.

J is TRBJ2-3 and V is TRBV20-1, with D hard to call. Germline CDR1 and CDR2: DFQATT and SNEGSKA (reference sequence). The CDR3 consists of 15 residues. The V gene lost 5 bases and the J gene lost 2 bases, with 17 bases spanning the gap. CDR3 region: CSAQFSRHTTDTQYF. The CDR3 bases are TGCAGTGCTCAGTTTTCGCGGCATACCACAGATACGCAGTATTTT.

As regards this clonotype: It is unclear where the CDR3 begins or ends on the DNA, so no DNA is shown, and the CDR3 is as TCRdb lists it. The rearrangement uses TRBV7-9 and TRBJ1-2; the table's D call of TRBD1 was not tested on the DNA. The length of the CDR3 is 20 amino acids, counting both ends. Germline assignment: CDR1 SEHNR and CDR2 FQNEAQ (reference sequence). CDR3 residues: CASSVAGTVPSFGAGYGYTF.

The chain is built from TRBV6-5 and TRBJ2-7; D is uncertain. CDR1 is MNHEY, CDR2 SVGAGI, per germline. The ends were cut back, 0 bases at V and 6 bases at J, with 12 bases in the middle. CDR3 length: 14 residues. CDR3 sequence (DNA): TGTGCCAGCAGTTACTCAGTTACAGAACCCGAGCAGTACTTC. Amino acid sequence: CASSYSVTEPEQYF.

This clonotype was detected a few times. The chain carries TRBV7-2 and TRBJ2-5, with TRBD2 identical over 13 bases. The trim removed 4 bases at V and 6 bases at J, leaving 11 bases unmatched. The CDR3 has 17 residues. The germline CDR1 and CDR2 sequences are SGHTA and FQGNSA. The CDR3 DNA reads as TGTGCCAGCAGCTACCACCGGACTAGCGGGAGTGTGAAGACCCAGTACTTC. Translated: CASSYHRTSGSVKTQYF.

CDR3 nucleotides: TGCAGTGCTAAGGTTCTATTGGGTGGCTACACCTTC. Translated, it gives CSAKVLLGGYTF. The chain links TRBV20-1 to TRBJ1-2, with unresolved D. Trimming removed 4 bases from V and 7 bases from J, with 13 bases in between. This CDR3 has 12 amino acids. Germline CDR1 is DFQATT and CDR2 is SNEGSKA (reference sequence).

In this sample, this clonotype turned up a few times. The V and J genes are TRBV19 and TRBJ2-1, with D possibly matching TRBD1 (5 bases). Trimming took off 4 bases at V and 9 bases at J, with 16 bases between the two ends. Germline V gene data show CDR1 as LNHDA and CDR2 as SQIVND (reference sequence). The CDR3 consists of 14 residues. DNA for the CDR3: TGTGCCAGTAGTAGTCGGCAGGGTTGGGGTGAGCAGTTCTTC. The encoded protein is CASSSRQGWGEQFF.

This clonotype has only a few counts. The rearrangement uses TRBV12-3 or TRBV12-4 and TRBJ1-6, with D uncertain. CDR3 length equals 15 residues. Between the trimmed V and J ends, which lost 5 bases and 7 bases, there was a span of 15 bases. The CDR3 loop reads CASSHLLTANSPLHF. CDR3 DNA sequence: TGTGCCAGCAGTCACCTCTTAACAGCAAATTCACCCCTCCACTTT.

The rearrangement uses TRBV27 and TRBJ2-3; D is undetermined. The CDR3 has 14 amino acids. V lost 0 bases and J 6 bases, leaving 10 bases between the germline ends. The germline gives CDR1 MNHEY, CDR2 SMNVEV (reference sequence). Written as DNA, the CDR3 is TGTGCCAGCAGTTTATCTGGTTTCAGGGATACGCAGTATTTT. This sequence encodes CASSLSGFRDTQYF.

The V and J genes are TRBV2 and TRBJ2-5; the match to TRBD2 covers 14 bases. J was trimmed by 5 bases and V by 4 bases; bases with no gene match: 12. The CDR3 covers 18 residues. Germline V CDR1 and CDR2: SNHLY, FYNNEI. CDR3 in DNA: TGTGCCAGCAGTGGCCCATTGGGGACTAGCGGGAGAGGGGAGACCCAGTACTTC. This sequence encodes CASSGPLGTSGRGETQYF. The full variable domain, its missing parts supplied by reference TRBV2 and TRBJ2-5, is EPEVTQTPSHQVTQMGQEVILRCVPISNHLYFYWYRQILGQKVEFLVSFYNNEISEKSEIFDDQFSVERPDGSNFTLKIRSTKLEDSAMYFCASSGPLGTSGRGETQYFGPGTRLLVL.

There are a few counts of this clonotype. The rearrangement uses TRBV20-1 and TRBJ1-5; 8 bases are shared with TRBD1. The CDR3 spans 14 residues. Trimming removed 6 bases from V and 1 base from J; junction bases left unmatched: 5. Germline assignment: CDR1 DFQATT and CDR2 SNEGSKA (reference sequence). This CDR3 is CSAQDRVSNQPQHF. In DNA form, the CDR3 reads TGCAGTGCCCAGGACAGGGTGAGCAATCAGCCCCAGCATTTT.

This clonotype is a singleton in its sample. V and J are TRBV28 and TRBJ2-7; 10 bases agree with TRBD2. The germline CDR1 and CDR2 sequences are MDHEN and SYDVKM. The CDR3 is 13 amino acids. With V trimmed by 7 bases and J by 3 bases, 3 bases remained unmatched. CDR3 in DNA: TGTGCCAGCAATAGCGGGAGGCTCTACGAGCAGTACTTC. Protein: CASNSGRLYEQYF.

The J gene is TRBJ2-7, the V gene TRBV7-2; possible D gene TRBD2, 5 bases. Per the germline V gene, CDR1 is SGHTA and CDR2 is FQGNSA. The CDR3 has 15 residues. Trimming left V 5 bases short and J 2 bases short, with 16 bases between. The CDR3 bases are TGTGCCAGCAGCCCCCAGCGGACTGCAGCCTACGAGCAGTACTTC. It encodes CASSPQRTAAYEQYF.

Worth noting for this clonotype: At one end, the junction sequence differs from germline, possibly due to a read error. The chain is built from TRBV27 and TRBJ2-5; D may match TRBD1 or TRBD2 (6 bases each). This CDR3 region has 13 residues. The germline CDR1 and CDR2 sequences are MNHEY and SMNVEV (reference sequence). CDR3 in amino acids: CASTGGAVESQYF. The CDR3, as DNA: TGTGCCAGCACCGGGGGCGCCGTAGAGTCCCAGTACTTC.

The V and J genes are TRBV6-2 or TRBV6-3 and TRBJ1-5; weak D call: TRBD1 (6 bases). The CDR3 sequence is 15 residues long. The V end lost 3 bases, the J end lost 4 bases, and 13 bases lay between the germline ends. Germline V lookup: CDR1 MNHEY, CDR2 SVGEGT. CDR3 protein: CASSYTGQLNQPQHF. The CDR3 coding sequence is TGTGCCAGCAGTTATACAGGACAGCTGAATCAGCCCCAGCATTTT.

The chain couples TRBV6-1 to TRBJ1-2, with TRBD1 matching 7 bases. The V gene end was trimmed by 0 bases and the J gene end by 4 bases; junction bases not matched to a gene: 8. From germline, CDR1 is MNHNS and CDR2 SASEGT. CDR3 length: 16 amino acids. CDR3 nucleotides: TGTGCCAGCAGTGAAGCGATATCAGGGGGGGCCTATGGCTACACCTTC. It translates to CASSEAISGGAYGYTF.

A few counts support this clonotype. The CDR3 region is CASSFRRGHTDTQYF. The DNA for the CDR3 is TGTGCCAGCAGCTTCCGGCGGGGCCACACAGATACGCAGTATTTT. V gene TRBV7-3 combines with J gene TRBJ2-3, with D possibly being TRBD2 (6 bases). The CDR3 has 15 amino acids. CDR1 SGHTA and CDR2 FQGTGA come from the germline V gene. V was trimmed by 3 bases and J by 2 bases, leaving 12 bases between them.

The chain recombines TRBV20-1 with TRBJ2-7, with D perhaps TRBD2 (5 bases). Trimming left V 6 bases short and J 0 bases short, with 15 bases between. The CDR3 contains 14 residues. The germline gives CDR1 DFQATT, CDR2 SNEGSKA (reference sequence). Here the CDR3 DNA reads TGCAGTGCGACCGGACTTTCCTCCTCCTACGAGCAGTACTTC. Translated, it gives CSATGLSSSYEQYF.

This clonotype was detected only once. CDR3 amino acids: CSVRLTTYNEQFF. The CDR3 DNA reads TGCAGCGTTCGACTTACTACCTACAATGAGCAGTTCTTC. This chain links TRBV29-1 with TRBJ2-1; the D is unclear. The CDR3 runs to 13 residues. Germline CDR1 and CDR2: SQVTM and ANQGSEA. Trimming stripped 5 bases from V and 2 bases from J, with 10 bases between.

In this sample, this clonotype turned up once. The chain is built from TRBV6-1 and TRBJ1-6; unclear D gene. Trimming cost V 6 bases and J 3 bases, with 6 bases left between them. The length of the CDR3 is 13 residues. Germline assignment: CDR1 MNHNS and CDR2 SASEGT. CDR3 nucleotides: TGTGCCAGCAGAATCAACTATAATTCACCCCTCCACTTT. Protein product: CASRINYNSPLHF.

The sample holds a few counts of this clonotype. J is TRBJ2-7 and V is TRBV27; D possibly uses TRBD1 or TRBD2 (5 bases each). The CDR3 covers 14 residues. From germline, CDR1 is MNHEY and CDR2 SMNVEV (reference sequence). V was shortened by 5 bases and J by 0 bases, with 11 bases between the two germline ends. In DNA, the CDR3 is TGTGCCAGCAGTCCCTGGGACCGCTCCTACGAGCAGTACTTC. As protein: CASSPWDRSYEQYF.

This clonotype was observed a few times. The chain employs TRBV6-2 or TRBV6-3 and TRBJ2-7; D not certain. V was clipped by 7 bases and J by 5 bases, with 15 bases between them. The CDR3 contains 13 residues. Germline V lookup: CDR1 MNHEY, CDR2 SVGEGT. The CDR3 sequence is CASNTVRTHEQYF. Written as DNA, the CDR3 is TGTGCCAGCAACACAGTCCGCACCCACGAGCAGTACTTC.

The chain has TRBV5-6 and TRBJ1-5, with D uncertain. Trimming took off 1 base at V and 0 bases at J, with 8 bases between the two ends. Looked up from germline, CDR1 is SGHDT and CDR2 is YYEEEE. This CDR3 region has 15 residues. The CDR3 DNA sequence: TGTGCCAGCAGCTTGCGGGCAGGTAGCAATCAGCCCCAGCATTTT. The encoded protein is CASSLRAGSNQPQHF.

The chain combines TRBV2 with TRBJ2-7; TRBD2 might be the D (5 bases). The V end was cut by 4 bases, the J end by 4 bases, with 17 bases between. CDR1 is SNHLY and CDR2 is FYNNEI in the germline V gene. The CDR3 is 15 amino acids. CDR3 nucleotides: TGTGCCAGCAGTGTAGGGCTAGCCGGTTCGTACGAGCAGTACTTC. Protein: CASSVGLAGSYEQYF. Variable domain in full (rest from reference TRBV2 and TRBJ2-7): EPEVTQTPSHQVTQMGQEVILRCVPISNHLYFYWYRQILGQKVEFLVSFYNNEISEKSEIFDDQFSVERPDGSNFTLKIRSTKLEDSAMYFCASSVGLAGSYEQYFGPGTRLTVT.